Given below is one T cell receptor beta chain in context. What it binds is unknown. Sequencing was performed with immunoSEQ multiplex PCR; in TCRdb, only in-frame clones are kept and a portion is missing. This sample has approximately 67,000 clones, with 65% to 85% found just once. Germline-derived CDR1 and CDR2 are SGHVS and FQNEAQ. V lost 7 bases and J 6 bases, leaving 15 bases between the germline ends. CDR3 length: 13 residues. The source of the sample is a study of cytotoxic CD8 clonotypes in ibrutinib-treated CLL. Study results and limitations: Sampling schedules were unmatched across sustained-remission and progressing patients.

Sequenced material: PBMCs, taken at disease progression, from a patient treated with ibrutinib. The chain recombines TRBV7-8 with TRBJ1-1, with D hard to call. The TCR originated in a human donor with chronic lymphocytic leukemia. The CDR3 loop is CASTTGPFAEAFF. The CDR3, as DNA: TGTGCCAGCACGACCGGGCCTTTCGCTGAAGCTTTCTTT. Combining the CDR3 with reference TRBV7-8 and TRBJ1-1 gives the whole variable domain GAGVSQSPRYKVAKRGQDVALRCDPISGHVSLFWYQQALGQGPEFLTYFQNEAQLDKSGLPSDRFFAERPEGSVSTLKIQRTQQEDSAVYLCASTTGPFAEAFFGQGTRLTVV.